This T cell receptor (beta chain) was captured in a study of beta chain features in type 1 diabetes. Regarding the study as a whole: A PCR bias possibly favoring shorter templates would apply equally to patients and controls.

Unmatched junction bases numbered 3, after V lost 0 bases and J lost 5 bases. The CDR3 consists of 14 residues. The germline CDR1 and CDR2 sequences are LGHNT and FRNRAP. Expressed TCRB transcripts were sequenced, since all the RNA that had been isolated was reverse transcribed. Generated by immunoSEQ multiplex PCR, the TCRdb table keeps only in-frame clones and is missing some. The sample records some 400,000 clones, about 14% being singletons. As for this clone: The antigen remains undetermined.

The chain employs TRBV12-5 and TRBJ1-2; TRBD1 matches 7 bases. The sample taken for sequencing was naive CD4+ T cells from blood. This receptor was identified in a woman aged 18-35 years in good health. The CDR3 bases are TGTGCTAGTGGTTTGGTAGGGACAGAGTATGGCTACACCTTC. Translated: CASGLVGTEYGYTF.